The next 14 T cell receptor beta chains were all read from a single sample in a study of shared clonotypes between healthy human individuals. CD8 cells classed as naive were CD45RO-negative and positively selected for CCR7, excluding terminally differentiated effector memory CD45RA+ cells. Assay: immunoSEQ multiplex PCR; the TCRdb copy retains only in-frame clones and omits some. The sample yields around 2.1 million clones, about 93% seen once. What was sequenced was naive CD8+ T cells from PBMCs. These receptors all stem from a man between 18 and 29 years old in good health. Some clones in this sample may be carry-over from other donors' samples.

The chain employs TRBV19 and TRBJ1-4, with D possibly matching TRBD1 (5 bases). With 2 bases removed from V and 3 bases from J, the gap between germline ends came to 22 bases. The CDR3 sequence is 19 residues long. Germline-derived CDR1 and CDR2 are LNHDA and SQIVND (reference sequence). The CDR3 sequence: CASSIIALGTASPNEKLFF. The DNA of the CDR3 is TGTGCCAGTAGTATAATTGCTTTGGGGACCGCCTCTCCTAATGAAAAACTGTTTTTT.

The CDR3 sequence: CASSTGLNEKLFF. CDR3 nucleotide sequence: TGTGCCAGCAGCACGGGACTGAATGAAAAACTGTTTTTT. The chain combines TRBV11-2 with TRBJ1-4; D may be TRBD1 (5 bases). Germline assignment: CDR1 SGHAT and CDR2 FQNNGV. This CDR3 has 13 amino acids. V was cut by 5 bases and J by 5 bases, with 9 bases left in between.

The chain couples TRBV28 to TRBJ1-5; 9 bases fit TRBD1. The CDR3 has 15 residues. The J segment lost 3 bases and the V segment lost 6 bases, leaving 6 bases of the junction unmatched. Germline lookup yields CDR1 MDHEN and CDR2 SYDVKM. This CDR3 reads CASRGDREINQPQHF. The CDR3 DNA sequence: TGTGCCAGCAGGGGGGACAGGGAAATCAATCAGCCCCAGCATTTT.

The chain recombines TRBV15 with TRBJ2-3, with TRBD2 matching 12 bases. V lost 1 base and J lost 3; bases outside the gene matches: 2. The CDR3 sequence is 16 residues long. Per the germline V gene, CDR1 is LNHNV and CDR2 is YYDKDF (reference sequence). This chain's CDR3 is CATSRGLAGETDTQYF. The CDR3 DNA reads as TGTGCCACCAGCAGAGGACTAGCGGGAGAGACAGATACGCAGTATTTT.

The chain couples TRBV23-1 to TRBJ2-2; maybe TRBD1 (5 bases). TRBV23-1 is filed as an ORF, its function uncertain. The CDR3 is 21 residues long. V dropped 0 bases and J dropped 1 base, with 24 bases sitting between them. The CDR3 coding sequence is TGCGCCAGCAGTCAATCGTGTGCATTTTTCCTAATGCAGGGGAACACCGGGGAGCTGTTTTTT. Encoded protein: CASSQSCAFFLMQGNTGELFF.

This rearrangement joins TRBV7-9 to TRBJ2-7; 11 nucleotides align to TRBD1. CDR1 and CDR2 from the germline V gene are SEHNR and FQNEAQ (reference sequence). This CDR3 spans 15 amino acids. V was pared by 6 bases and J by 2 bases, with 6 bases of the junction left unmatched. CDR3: CASRGRGQGAYEQYF. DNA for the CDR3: TGTGCCAGCAGAGGGAGGGGACAGGGGGCCTACGAGCAGTACTTC.

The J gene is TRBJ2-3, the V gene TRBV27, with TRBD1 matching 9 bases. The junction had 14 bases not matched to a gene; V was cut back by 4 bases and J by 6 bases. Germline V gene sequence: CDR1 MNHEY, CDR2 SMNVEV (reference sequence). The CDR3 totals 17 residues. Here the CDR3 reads CASSYQPGQGPPDTQYF. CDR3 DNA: TGTGCCAGCAGTTATCAACCGGGACAGGGCCCCCCGGATACGCAGTATTTT.

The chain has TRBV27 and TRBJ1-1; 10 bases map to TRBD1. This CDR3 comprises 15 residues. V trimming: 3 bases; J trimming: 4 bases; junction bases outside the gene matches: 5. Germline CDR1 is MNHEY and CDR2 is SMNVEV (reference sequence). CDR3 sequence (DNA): TGTGCCAGCAGTTTGGGTAGGACAGGGGGCACTGAAGCTTTCTTT. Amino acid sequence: CASSLGRTGGTEAFF.

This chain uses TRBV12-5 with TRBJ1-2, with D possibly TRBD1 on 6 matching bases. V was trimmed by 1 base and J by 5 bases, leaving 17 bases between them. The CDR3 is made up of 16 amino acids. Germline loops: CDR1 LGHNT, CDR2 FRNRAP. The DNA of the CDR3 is TGTGCTAGTGGTTTGGGGTCAGGGGAACGGCGTTATGGCTACACCTTC. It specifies CASGLGSGERRYGYTF.

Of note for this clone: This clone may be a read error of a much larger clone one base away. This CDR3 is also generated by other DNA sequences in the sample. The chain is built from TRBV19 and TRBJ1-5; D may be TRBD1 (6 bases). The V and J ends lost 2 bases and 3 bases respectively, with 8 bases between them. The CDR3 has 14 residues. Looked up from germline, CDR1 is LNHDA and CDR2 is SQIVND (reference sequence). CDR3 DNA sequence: TGTGCCAGTAGTATAAGGGACAACAATCAGCCCCAGCATTTT. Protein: CASSIRDNNQPQHF.

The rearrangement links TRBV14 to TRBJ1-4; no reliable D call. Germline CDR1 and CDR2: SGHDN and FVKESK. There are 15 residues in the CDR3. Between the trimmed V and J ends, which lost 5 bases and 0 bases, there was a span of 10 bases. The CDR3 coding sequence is TGTGCCAGCAGCTCCCGGGTGCCAACTAATGAAAAACTGTTTTTT. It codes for CASSSRVPTNEKLFF. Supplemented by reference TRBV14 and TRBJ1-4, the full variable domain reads EAGVTQFPSHSVIEKGQTVTLRCDPISGHDNLYWYRRVMGKEIKFLLHFVKESKQDESGMPNNRFLAERTGGTYSTLKVQPAELEDSGVYFCASSSRVPTNEKLFFGSGTQLSVL.

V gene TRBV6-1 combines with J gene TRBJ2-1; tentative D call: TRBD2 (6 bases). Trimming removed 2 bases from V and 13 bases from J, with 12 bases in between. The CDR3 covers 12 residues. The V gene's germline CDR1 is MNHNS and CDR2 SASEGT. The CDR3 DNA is TGTGCCAGCAGTGAAACTAGCCCCGGCCAGTTCTTC. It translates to CASSETSPGQFF.

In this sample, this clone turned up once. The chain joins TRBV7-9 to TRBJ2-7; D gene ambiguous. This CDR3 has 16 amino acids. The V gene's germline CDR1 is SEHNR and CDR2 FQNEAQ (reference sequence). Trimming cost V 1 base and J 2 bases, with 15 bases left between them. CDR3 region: CASSLEHEGPTYEQYF. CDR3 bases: TGTGCCAGCAGCTTAGAGCACGAAGGTCCCACCTACGAGCAGTACTTC.

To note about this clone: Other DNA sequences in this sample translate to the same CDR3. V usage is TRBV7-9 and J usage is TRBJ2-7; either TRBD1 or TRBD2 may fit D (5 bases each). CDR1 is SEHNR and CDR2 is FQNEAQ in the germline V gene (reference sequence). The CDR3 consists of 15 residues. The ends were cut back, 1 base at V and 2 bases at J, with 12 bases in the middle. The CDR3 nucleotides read TGTGCCAGCAGCTTAGGTCCAGGGACCACCTACGAGCAGTACTTC. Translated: CASSLGPGTTYEQYF.